The entry below gives a single TCR beta chain sequence along with its context. This sample stems from a study of low-dose radiotherapy and immunotherapy resistance in tumors. Across the study: Cohort 1 was given 0.5 Gy per fraction every 2 weeks, for 6.5 Gy total.

Germline loops: CDR1 SQVTM, CDR2 ANQGSEA. CDR3 length: 19 residues. Trimming stripped 4 bases from V and 0 bases from J, with 25 bases between. TRAV- and TRBV-specific primers were used for first-strand cDNA, which covered alpha and beta chains. Both a constant-region primer and a V-primer adapter served to amplify TCRs across 15 to 20 PCR cycles. Amplification of isolated mRNA was accomplished via in vitro transcription. A single record per CDR3 protein comes from TCRdb applying MiXCR to the reads. The sample has roughly 16,000 distinct CDR3 sequences; 70% are singletons. This TCR came from a human donor with advanced metastatic prostate, ovarian, gallbladder or colorectal cancer (not recorded which). This table probably holds off-target reads from a library built for another chain. This chain uses TRBV29-1 with TRBJ2-1; either TRBD1 or TRBD2 may supply D (5 bases each). In DNA form, the CDR3 reads TGCAGCGTTGGGAACCGCGGAGGTGGGGGAGAGCACTCCTACAATGAGCAGTTCTTC. Translating gives CSVGNRGGGGEHSYNEQFF.